The 2 T cell receptor beta chains presented below share a single source sample, sequenced in a study of cytomegalovirus exposure and HLA in healthy donors. The PCR was carried out with 60 Vbeta primers and 13 Jbeta primers. Repertoires were generated with immunoSEQ multiplex PCR, while TCRdb's copy carries only in-frame clones and drops some. The sample has 120,000 to 150,000 clones; around 66% are singletons. Sequencing was carried out using PBMCs. The receptors stem from a woman aged 25 to 39 in good health and CMV-seropositive.

This rearrangement joins TRBV7-9 to TRBJ1-5; 7 bases fit TRBD1. Germline CDR1 is SEHNR and CDR2 is FQNEAQ (reference sequence). The CDR3 runs to 14 residues. Trimming took 5 bases from V and 9 from J; bases not matched to a gene: 10. CDR3 sequence reads: CASSAGTAPGPQHF. CDR3 DNA: TGTGCCAGCAGCGCCGGGACAGCTCCGGGGCCCCAGCATTTT.

This clone was seen a few times. The chain carries TRBV11-2 and TRBJ1-1, with D possibly being TRBD1 (5 bases). V lost 6 bases, J lost 11 bases, and 10 bases lay in between. The CDR3 spans 10 residues. Germline loops: CDR1 SGHAT, CDR2 FQNNGV. The CDR3, as DNA: TGTGCCAGCAGGGGGGGGGTCGCTTTCTTT. Its protein product is CASRGGVAFF.